This T cell receptor beta chain came from a study of OX40 agonist ivuxolimab in advanced cancers. Whole-study context: The dose of intravenous ivuxolimab that patients received every 2 weeks ranged from 0.01 to 10 mg/kg.

Clones were sequenced by immunoSEQ multiplex PCR, and TCRdb holds only the in-frame ones, with some missing. The sample records about 67,000 clones, 80% being singletons. CDR3 length equals 16 residues. Trimming removed 5 bases at V and 1 base at J, with 14 bases between. Per germline, CDR1 MNHNY and CDR2 SVGAGI (reference sequence). This clonotype was obtained from an adult with an advanced solid tumor such as melanoma, head and neck, liver or kidney cancer. The starting material was CD4+ or CD8+ T cells sorted from blood, obtained in a trial of the OX40 agonist ivuxolimab. This chain uses TRBV6-6 with TRBJ1-4; D ambiguous. CDR3 nucleotides: TGTGCCAGCAGTCCACGATTAGCCGAAACTAATGAAAAACTGTTTTTT. Translated: CASSPRLAETNEKLFF.